The clone carrying this T cell receptor beta chain was counted a few times. Antigen specificity is unknown. A sample-barcoded 5' primer and a J-beta primer mix were used in a second PCR of roughly 6 to 11 cycles. TCRdb reanalysed the 5' RACE reads using MiXCR and keeps one entry per CDR3 protein. This table has 580,000 or so distinct CDR3 sequences, less than 60% appearing once. This record belongs to a study of blood T cells in healthy people across ages. Study findings and constraints: No conclusive comparison of naive versus antigen-experienced cells was possible with unsorted PBMCs. One million T cells yielded diversity estimates that were considered underestimates.

The individuals who served as donors were healthy Caucasians living in Russia, aged about 6 to 90. Each donor had ten milliliters of peripheral blood drawn. CDR1 and CDR2 from the germline V gene are KGHSH and LQKENI. V was clipped by 6 bases and J by 0 bases, with 21 bases between them. The CDR3 contains 19 residues. V is TRBV18 and J is TRBJ2-6, with a possible D match to TRBD1 (6 bases). Input material: blood. The TCR sequence derives from a man at least 80 years old in good health. The CDR3 loop is CASSQDRLEITSGANVLTF. The CDR3 region has the DNA TGTGCCAGCTCCCAAGACAGGTTGGAGATAACCTCTGGGGCCAACGTCCTGACTTTC. The variable domain in full, completed from reference TRBV18 and TRBJ2-6, reads NAGVMQNPRHLVRRRGQEARLRCSPMKGHSHVYWYRQLPEEGLKFMVYLQKENIIDESGMPKERFSAEFPKEGPSILRIQQVVRGDSAAYFCASSQDRLEITSGANVLTFGAGSRLTVL.